The 26 T cell receptor beta chains reported below all come from one sample, sequenced in a study of T-cell reconstitution after alpha-beta-depleted transplantation in children. Unique molecular identifiers were incorporated when the TCRbeta library was constructed. TCRdb used MiXCR to reprocess the PCR reads, holding one entry per CDR3 protein. The data contain roughly 790,000 distinct CDR3 sequences, approximately 15% of them singletons. This specimen consisted of PBMCs, mostly from graft donor cells, obtained 360 days after TCRalphabeta/CD19-depleted stem cell transplant. Every receptor here comes from a male patient younger than 18 who had a stem cell transplant for acute lymphoblastic leukemia, so the T cells may come from the graft donor.

This clonotype was seen at least ten times. J is TRBJ1-5 and V is TRBV2, with TRBD1 identical over 7 bases. The CDR3 totals 15 residues. Germline V gene sequence: CDR1 SNHLY, CDR2 FYNNEI. Germline trimming cut 6 bases from V and 4 bases from J; bases unmatched to any gene: 9. CDR3 residues: CASSLGTASNQPQHF. CDR3 bases: TGTGCCAGCAGCTTGGGGACAGCTTCTAATCAGCCCCAGCATTTT.

The V call is TRBV24-1, the J call TRBJ2-3; 10 positions agree with TRBD2. Trimming removed 5 bases from V and 1 base from J; junction bases left unmatched: 5. CDR3 length: 16 amino acids. Germline assignment: CDR1 KGHDR and CDR2 SFDVKD. CDR3 protein: CATSAPGLAGTDTQYF. The CDR3 region has the DNA TGTGCCACCAGTGCCCCCGGACTAGCGGGCACAGATACGCAGTATTTT.

This clonotype was counted many times. The CDR3 loop is CASSHGSTGELFF. The CDR3 region has the DNA TGCGCCAGCAGCCACGGGAGTACCGGGGAGCTGTTTTTT. The rearrangement uses TRBV4-1 and TRBJ2-2; maybe TRBD2 (6 bases). The CDR3 has 13 amino acids. Germline V CDR1 and CDR2: MGHRA, YSYEKL. Deletions cut 3 bases from V and 5 bases from J, with 7 bases between.

The V gene is TRBV4-1, the J gene TRBJ2-7, with no clear D. The CDR3 has 14 amino acids. CDR1 and CDR2 from the germline V gene are MGHRA and YSYEKL. Trimming cost V 4 bases and J 6 bases, with 16 bases left between them. DNA for the CDR3: TGCGCCAGCAGCCTCCAAGGGATAAAGACCGAGCAGTACTTC. Protein product: CASSLQGIKTEQYF.

The V call is TRBV7-9, the J call TRBJ1-2; the D gene is possibly TRBD1 (6 bases). The CDR3 spans 19 residues. Trimming removed 6 bases from V and 0 bases from J, with 26 bases in between. Germline CDR1 SEHNR, CDR2 FQNEAQ (reference sequence). The CDR3 spells CASSWRTGTADSPNYGYTF. The CDR3 region has the DNA TGTGCCAGCAGTTGGCGGACTGGGACCGCGGACAGCCCTAACTATGGCTACACCTTC. The variable domain in full, with the rest retrieved from reference TRBV7-9 and TRBJ1-2, is DTGVSQNPRHKITKRGQNVTFRCDPISEHNRLYWYRQTLGQGPEFLTYFQNEAQLEKSRLLSDRFSAERPKGSFSTLEIQRTEQGDSAMYLCASSWRTGTADSPNYGYTFGSGTRLTVV.

This clonotype was counted a few times. The CDR3 DNA is TGCAGCGTTGAGAGGGACAGCTACTCCTACGAGCAGTACTTC. Its protein product is CSVERDSYSYEQYF. J is TRBJ2-7 and V is TRBV29-1; 7 nucleotides agree with TRBD1. The CDR3 has 14 amino acids. Germline CDR1 and CDR2: SQVTM and ANQGSEA. With 3 bases clipped from V and 0 bases from J, the junction kept 5 bases outside the gene matches.

This clonotype was observed a few times. The CDR3 sequence is CASSLLGAGGTGELFF. The CDR3, as DNA: TGTGCCAGCAGTTTACTGGGTGCGGGAGGCACCGGGGAGCTGTTTTTT. This chain uses TRBV12-3 or TRBV12-4 with TRBJ2-2; 8 nucleotides line up with TRBD2. The CDR3 sequence is 16 residues long. Trimming cost V 2 bases and J 4 bases; bases outside gene matches: 6.

The sample holds a few counts of this clonotype. The CDR3 bases are TGCAGCGTTGAAAAGGGGATAAGGAACTATGGCTACACCTTC. This gives the protein CSVEKGIRNYGYTF. This chain links TRBV29-1 with TRBJ1-2, with a tentative D call TRBD1 (5 bases). The CDR3 spans 14 residues. CDR1 is SQVTM, CDR2 ANQGSEA, per germline. Trimming took 2 bases from V and 2 from J, leaving 12 bases between them.

This clonotype was counted ten times or more. The chain employs TRBV20-1 and TRBJ2-1; unclear D gene. The germline V gene encodes CDR1 DFQATT and CDR2 SNEGSKA (reference sequence). Trimming left V 5 bases short and J 4 bases short, with 18 bases between. The length of the CDR3 is 15 residues. The CDR3 DNA sequence: TGCAGTGCTCATAACCGTGGCGGTTATTACAATGAGCAGTTCTTC. Encoded protein: CSAHNRGGYYNEQFF.

Only a few counts were recorded for this clonotype. The gene calls are TRBV6-1 and TRBJ2-1; 9 nucleotides line up with TRBD1. CDR1 is MNHNS, CDR2 SASEGT, per germline. J lost 0 bases, V lost 6 bases, and 9 bases had no gene match. This CDR3 comprises 17 residues. CDR3 coding DNA: TGTGCCAGCAGAACCGGACAGGGGAAGAGCTCCTACAATGAGCAGTTCTTC. This gives the protein CASRTGQGKSSYNEQFF.

Written as DNA, the CDR3 is TGTGCCAGCAGTCTCACCCATCCATACGAGCAGTACTTC. Encoded protein: CASSLTHPYEQYF. The rearrangement links TRBV12-3 or TRBV12-4 to TRBJ2-7; no definite D call. The V end lost 5 bases, the J end lost 4 bases, and 12 bases lay between the germline ends. The CDR3 runs 13 residues.

This clonotype was detected many times. The chain employs TRBV20-1 and TRBJ2-3, with unresolved D. Germline CDR1 reads DFQATT; CDR2 reads SNEGSKA (reference sequence). The CDR3 has 14 amino acids. V gave up 0 bases and J gave up 2 bases, with 9 bases separating them. This CDR3 reads CSAREARITDTQYF. CDR3 DNA sequence: TGCAGTGCTAGAGAGGCCAGAATCACAGATACGCAGTATTTT.

Worth noting for this clonotype: A read error may be the cause here, since a much bigger clone is one base away. The conserved final phenylalanine or tryptophan is absent from the CDR3, which likely points to a read error. The V gene is TRBV9, the J gene TRBJ2-1; 9 bases match TRBD2. CDR3 length: 21 amino acids. J lost 6 bases, V lost 0 bases, and 22 bases had no gene match. The germline V gene encodes CDR1 SGDLS and CDR2 YYNGEE. In DNA form, the CDR3 reads TGTGCCAGCAGCGTAGAAAGTCCTGCGGGAGGGCCAAGCCACCGGGGCAATGAGCAGTTCTGC. It yields the protein CASSVESPAGGPSHRGNEQFC.

This CDR3 reads CASSYAVSRQETQYF. The CDR3 DNA reads TGTGCCAGCAGTTATGCGGTCTCGCGTCAAGAGACCCAGTACTTC. The chain recombines TRBV6-5 with TRBJ2-5, with unresolved D. The germline CDR1 and CDR2 sequences are MNHEY and SVGAGI. The CDR3 is made up of 15 amino acids. The V end lost 3 bases, the J end lost 2 bases, and 13 bases lay between the germline ends.

This clonotype was recorded a few times. This sequence joins TRBV3-1 and TRBJ2-5, with D uncertain. CDR1 and CDR2 (germline): LGHDT, YNNKEL (reference sequence). V lost 4 bases to trimming and J lost 3 bases, with 15 bases between them. This CDR3 region has 15 residues. In nucleotides, the CDR3 is TGTGCCAGCAGCCTAATCGGGTATTCAGAAGAGACCCAGTACTTC. Its translation is CASSLIGYSEETQYF.

J is TRBJ2-1 and V is TRBV25-1, with 7 bases fitting TRBD2. Trimming cost V 6 bases and J 0 bases; bases outside gene matches: 5. In germline, CDR1 is MGHDK, CDR2 SYGVNS. The CDR3 is made up of 15 amino acids. CDR3 loop: CASSLLADSYNEQFF. CDR3 bases: TGTGCCAGCAGCCTTCTAGCGGACTCCTACAATGAGCAGTTCTTC.

This chain connects TRBV3-1 to TRBJ2-1; D unclear. The germline gives CDR1 LGHDT, CDR2 YNNKEL (reference sequence). The CDR3 contains 14 residues. Between the trimmed V and J ends, which lost 2 bases and 3 bases, there was a span of 8 bases. CDR3 amino acids: CASSQRYNYNEQFF. The DNA for the CDR3 is TGTGCCAGCAGCCAACGCTATAACTACAATGAGCAGTTCTTC.

The chain is built from TRBV28 and TRBJ1-2; 9 bases align to TRBD1. The CDR3 extends over 16 amino acids. Germline trimming cut 1 base from V and 8 bases from J; bases unmatched to any gene: 11. CDR1 is MDHEN and CDR2 is SYDVKM in the germline V gene. CDR3 nucleotide sequence: TGTGCCAGCAGTTTATTCCAAGGGACAGGGTCCTACGGCTACACCTTC. This translates into CASSLFQGTGSYGYTF.

Many counts were recorded for this clonotype. Here the CDR3 DNA reads TGTGCCAGCAGCCCCGGGACAGCGAATGAAAAACTGTTTTTT. Amino acid sequence: CASSPGTANEKLFF. The chain links TRBV11-2 to TRBJ1-4, with 7 bases fitting TRBD1. J gave up 5 bases and V 5 bases, and 5 bases lay outside the gene matches. The CDR3 contains 14 residues. The V gene's germline CDR1 is SGHAT and CDR2 FQNNGV.

The DNA for the CDR3 is TGCGCCAGCAGCCAAGCCCCACGCGAGCAGTACTTC. Residues: CASSQAPREQYF. This rearrangement joins TRBV4-1 to TRBJ2-7; D remains ambiguous. The CDR3 is made up of 12 amino acids. The V gene's germline CDR1 is MGHRA and CDR2 YSYEKL. The V end lost 1 base, the J end lost 6 bases, and 7 bases lay between the germline ends.

This clonotype was detected only a few times. The chain combines TRBV7-3 with TRBJ2-5; 10 nucleotides align to TRBD2. With 5 bases clipped from V and 2 bases from J, the junction kept 11 bases outside the gene matches. The CDR3 contains 17 residues. Germline V gene data show CDR1 as SGHTA and CDR2 as FQGTGA. The CDR3 protein is CASSLLAGKRVQETQYF. The CDR3 DNA sequence: TGTGCCAGCAGCCTACTAGCGGGAAAGCGTGTACAAGAGACCCAGTACTTC.

This clonotype was detected only a few times. The chain links TRBV5-1 to TRBJ2-2; no clear D. V lost 7 bases and J 5 bases, leaving 15 bases between the germline ends. This CDR3 has 14 amino acids. Germline CDR1 is SGHRS and CDR2 is YFSETQ. CDR3 sequence reads: CASCPLVATGELFF. The CDR3 region has the DNA TGCGCCAGCTGCCCCTTAGTCGCAACCGGGGAGCTGTTTTTT.

V gene TRBV4-1 combines with J gene TRBJ2-7; D could derive from TRBD1 or TRBD2 (5 bases each). CDR3 size: 14 residues. CDR1 MGHRA and CDR2 YSYEKL come from the germline V gene. The V gene lost 4 bases and the J gene lost 3 bases, with 13 bases spanning the gap. CDR3 nucleotide sequence: TGCGCCAGCAGCCCCGGGGACGACCGCTACGAGCAGTACTTC. Protein product: CASSPGDDRYEQYF.

This clonotype came up a few times. This chain connects TRBV3-1 to TRBJ1-4; unclear D gene. This CDR3 is 14 amino acids long. The germline V gene has CDR1 LGHDT and CDR2 YNNKEL (reference sequence). The V gene lost 3 bases and the J gene lost 3 bases, with 8 bases spanning the gap. The CDR3 DNA is TGTGCCAGCAGCCATTTGGGGTCTAATGAAAAACTGTTTTTT. This sequence encodes CASSHLGSNEKLFF.

This clonotype came up many times. J is TRBJ2-3 and V is TRBV5-1; D is undetermined. Trimming left V 4 bases short and J 0 bases short, with 15 bases between. The CDR3 runs 16 residues. Per the germline V gene, CDR1 is SGHRS and CDR2 is YFSETQ. The CDR3 DNA reads TGCGCCAGCAGCCCGCGCGGAATTTCTAGCACAGATACGCAGTATTTT. Protein sequence: CASSPRGISSTDTQYF. The complete variable domain, with remaining parts taken from reference TRBV5-1 and TRBJ2-3, reads KAGVTQTPRYLIKTRGQQVTLSCSPISGHRSVSWYQQTPGQGLQFLFEYFSETQRNKGNFPGRFSGRQFSNSRSEMNVSTLELGDSALYLCASSPRGISSTDTQYFGPGTRLTVL.

This clonotype appeared many times. This chain links TRBV25-1 with TRBJ2-1, with D tentatively TRBD1 or TRBD2 (5 bases each). Deletions cut 5 bases from V and 2 bases from J, with 13 bases between. Germline CDR1 MGHDK, CDR2 SYGVNS. This CDR3 is built from 15 residues. This CDR3 reads CASSPPGLAYNEQFF. CDR3 bases: TGTGCCAGCAGTCCCCCGGGGCTAGCCTACAATGAGCAGTTCTTC.